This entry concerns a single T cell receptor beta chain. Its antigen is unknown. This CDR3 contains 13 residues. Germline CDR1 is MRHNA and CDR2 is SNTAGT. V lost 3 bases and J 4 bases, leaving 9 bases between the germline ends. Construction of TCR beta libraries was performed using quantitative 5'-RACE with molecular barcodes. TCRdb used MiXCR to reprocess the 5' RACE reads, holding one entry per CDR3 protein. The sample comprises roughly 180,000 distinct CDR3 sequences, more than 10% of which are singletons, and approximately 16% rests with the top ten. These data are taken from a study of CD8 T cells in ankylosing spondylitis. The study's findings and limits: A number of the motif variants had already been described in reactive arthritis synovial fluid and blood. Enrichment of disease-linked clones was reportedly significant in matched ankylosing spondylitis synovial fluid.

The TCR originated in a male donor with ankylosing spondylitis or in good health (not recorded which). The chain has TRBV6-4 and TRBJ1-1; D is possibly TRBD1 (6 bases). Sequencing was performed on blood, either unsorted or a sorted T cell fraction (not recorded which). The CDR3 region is CASSEEGGTEAFF. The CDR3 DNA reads TGTGCCAGCAGTGAGGAGGGGGGCACTGAAGCTTTCTTT.